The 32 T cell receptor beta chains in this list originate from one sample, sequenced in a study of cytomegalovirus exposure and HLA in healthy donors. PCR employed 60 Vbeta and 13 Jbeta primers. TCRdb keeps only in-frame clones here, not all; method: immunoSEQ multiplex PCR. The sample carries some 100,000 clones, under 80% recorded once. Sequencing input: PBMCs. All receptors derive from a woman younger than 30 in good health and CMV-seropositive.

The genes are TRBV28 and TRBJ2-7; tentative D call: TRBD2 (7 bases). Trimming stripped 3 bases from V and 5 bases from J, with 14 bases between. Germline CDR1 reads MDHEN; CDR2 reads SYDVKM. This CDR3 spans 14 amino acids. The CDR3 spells CASSFRGGIHEQYF. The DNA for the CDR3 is TGTGCCAGCAGTTTTAGGGGGGGGATCCACGAGCAGTACTTC.

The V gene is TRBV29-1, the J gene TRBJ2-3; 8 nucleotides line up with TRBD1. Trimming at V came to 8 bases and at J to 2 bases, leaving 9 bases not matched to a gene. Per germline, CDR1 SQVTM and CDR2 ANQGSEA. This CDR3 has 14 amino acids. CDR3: CSTVKDRDTDTQYF. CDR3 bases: TGCAGCACAGTTAAGGACAGGGACACAGATACGCAGTATTTT.

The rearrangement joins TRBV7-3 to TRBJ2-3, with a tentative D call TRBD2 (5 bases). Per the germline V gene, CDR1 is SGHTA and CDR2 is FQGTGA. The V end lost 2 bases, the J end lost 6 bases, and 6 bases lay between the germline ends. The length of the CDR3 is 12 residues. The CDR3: CASSLSGDTQYF. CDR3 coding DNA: TGTGCCAGCAGCTTATCGGGGGATACGCAGTATTTT.

CDR3 sequence reads: CASSLDRGPLGYTF. CDR3 DNA sequence: TGTGCCAGCAGTTTAGACAGGGGCCCTTTGGGCTACACCTTC. The chain has TRBV28 and TRBJ1-2, with 8 bases lining up with TRBD1. With 2 bases clipped from V and 8 bases from J, the junction kept 7 bases outside the gene matches. The CDR3 sequence is 14 residues long. From germline, CDR1 is MDHEN and CDR2 SYDVKM.

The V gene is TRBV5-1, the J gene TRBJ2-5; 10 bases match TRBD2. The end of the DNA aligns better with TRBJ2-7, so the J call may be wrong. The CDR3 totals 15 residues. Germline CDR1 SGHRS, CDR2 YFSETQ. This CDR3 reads CASSLELAGANEQYF. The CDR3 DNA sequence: TGCGCCAGCAGCTTGGAGCTAGCGGGAGCTAACGAGCAGTACTTC.

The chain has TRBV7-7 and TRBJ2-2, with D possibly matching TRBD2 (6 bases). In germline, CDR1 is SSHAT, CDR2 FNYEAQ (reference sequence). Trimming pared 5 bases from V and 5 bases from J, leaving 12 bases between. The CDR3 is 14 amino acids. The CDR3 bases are TGTGCCAGCAGCCGGGACTGGGGAACCGGGGAGCTGTTTTTT. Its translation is CASSRDWGTGELFF.

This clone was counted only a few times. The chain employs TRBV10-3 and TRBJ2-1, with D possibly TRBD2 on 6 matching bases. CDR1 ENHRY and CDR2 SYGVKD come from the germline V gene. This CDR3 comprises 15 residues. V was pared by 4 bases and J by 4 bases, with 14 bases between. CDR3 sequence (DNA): TGTGCCATCAGTGGGGTTAGCGGAGGGTACAATGAGCAGTTCTTC. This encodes CAISGVSGGYNEQFF.

As DNA, the CDR3 is TGTGCCAGTAGTATCAGTACCTACGAGCAGTACTTC. Translated, it gives CASSISTYEQYF. This chain uses TRBV19 with TRBJ2-7; D not resolved. CDR3 length equals 12 residues. Trimming removed 3 bases from V and 2 bases from J, with 5 bases in between. Germline V gene sequence: CDR1 LNHDA, CDR2 SQIVND (reference sequence). The full variable domain, its missing parts supplied by reference TRBV19 and TRBJ2-7, is DGGITQSPKYLFRKEGQNVTLSCEQNLNHDAMYWYRQDPGQGLRLIYYSQIVNDFQKGDIAEGYSVSREKKESFPLTVTSAQKNPTAFYLCASSISTYEQYFGPGTRLTVT.

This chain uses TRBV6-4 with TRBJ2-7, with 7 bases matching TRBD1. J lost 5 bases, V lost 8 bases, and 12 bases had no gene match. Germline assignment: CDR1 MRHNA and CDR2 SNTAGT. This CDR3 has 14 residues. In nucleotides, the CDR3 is TGTGCCAGCTCAACCGGGACAGACAGCAACGAGCAGTACTTC. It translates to CASSTGTDSNEQYF.

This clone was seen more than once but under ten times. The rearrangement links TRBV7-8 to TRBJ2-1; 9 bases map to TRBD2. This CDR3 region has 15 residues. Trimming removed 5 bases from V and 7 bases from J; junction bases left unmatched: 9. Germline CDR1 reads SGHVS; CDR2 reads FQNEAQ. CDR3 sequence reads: CASSRRSGSINEQFF. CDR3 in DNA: TGTGCCAGCAGCCGACGTAGCGGGAGTATTAATGAGCAGTTCTTC.

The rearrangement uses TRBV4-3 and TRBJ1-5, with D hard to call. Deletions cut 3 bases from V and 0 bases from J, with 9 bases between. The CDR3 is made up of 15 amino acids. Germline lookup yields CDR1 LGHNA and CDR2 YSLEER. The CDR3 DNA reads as TGCGCCAGCAGCCACGATACAGATAGCAATCAGCCCCAGCATTTT. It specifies CASSHDTDSNQPQHF.

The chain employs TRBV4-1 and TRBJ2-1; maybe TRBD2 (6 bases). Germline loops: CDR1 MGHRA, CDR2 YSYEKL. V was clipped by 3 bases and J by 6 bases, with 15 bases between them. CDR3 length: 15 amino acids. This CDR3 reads CASSHRTDGSNEQFF. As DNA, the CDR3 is TGCGCCAGCAGCCATCGAACGGACGGGAGCAATGAGCAGTTCTTC.

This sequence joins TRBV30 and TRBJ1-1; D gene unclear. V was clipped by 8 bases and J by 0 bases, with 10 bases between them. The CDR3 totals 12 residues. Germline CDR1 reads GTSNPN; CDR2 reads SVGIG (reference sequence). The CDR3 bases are TGTGCCCGCCGACGGGTGAACACTGAAGCTTTCTTT. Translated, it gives CARRRVNTEAFF.

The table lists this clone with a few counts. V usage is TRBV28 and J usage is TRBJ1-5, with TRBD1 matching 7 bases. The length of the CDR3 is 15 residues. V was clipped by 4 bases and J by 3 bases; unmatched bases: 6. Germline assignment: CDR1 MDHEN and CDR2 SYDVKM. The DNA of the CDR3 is TGTGCCAGCAGTTCCGGGACAGAGCACAATCAGCCCCAGCATTTT. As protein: CASSSGTEHNQPQHF.

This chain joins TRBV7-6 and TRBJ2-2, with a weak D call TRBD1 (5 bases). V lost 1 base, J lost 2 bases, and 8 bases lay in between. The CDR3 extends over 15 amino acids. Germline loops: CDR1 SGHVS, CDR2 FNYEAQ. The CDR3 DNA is TGTGCCAGCAGCTTAGAAGGACACAACACCGGGGAGCTGTTTTTT. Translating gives CASSLEGHNTGELFF. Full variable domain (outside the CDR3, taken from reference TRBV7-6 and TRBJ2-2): GAGVSQSPRYKVTKRGQDVALRCDPISGHVSLYWYRQALGQGPEFLTYFNYEAQQDKSGLPNDRFSAERPEGSISTLTIQRTEQRDSAMYRCASSLEGHNTGELFFGEGSRLTVL.

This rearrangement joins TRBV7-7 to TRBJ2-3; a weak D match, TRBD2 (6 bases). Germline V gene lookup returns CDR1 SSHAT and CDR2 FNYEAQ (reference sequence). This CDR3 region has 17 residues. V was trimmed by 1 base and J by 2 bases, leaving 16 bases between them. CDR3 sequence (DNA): TGTGCCAGCAGCTTAGATCGAGGGCGGGGTTACACAGATACGCAGTATTTT. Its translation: CASSLDRGRGYTDTQYF.

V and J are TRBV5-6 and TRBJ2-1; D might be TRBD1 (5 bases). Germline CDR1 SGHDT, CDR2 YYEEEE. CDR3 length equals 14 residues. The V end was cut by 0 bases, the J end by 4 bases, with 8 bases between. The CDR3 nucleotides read TGTGCCAGCAGCTTGGGGGGCTCTTACAATGAGCAGTTCTTC. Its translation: CASSLGGSYNEQFF.

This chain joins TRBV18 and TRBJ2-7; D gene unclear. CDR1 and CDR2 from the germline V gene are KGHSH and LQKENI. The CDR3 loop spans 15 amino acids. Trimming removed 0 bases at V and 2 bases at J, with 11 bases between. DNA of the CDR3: TGTGCCAGCTCACCACCGGCGGCAGCAGCCTACGAGCAGTACTTC. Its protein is CASSPPAAAAYEQYF.

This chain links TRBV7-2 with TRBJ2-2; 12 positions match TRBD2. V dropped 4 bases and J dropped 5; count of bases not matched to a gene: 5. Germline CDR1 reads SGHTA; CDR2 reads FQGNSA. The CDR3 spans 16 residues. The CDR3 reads CASSSQLAGGTGELFF. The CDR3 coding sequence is TGTGCCAGCAGCTCACAACTAGCGGGGGGTACCGGGGAGCTGTTTTTT.

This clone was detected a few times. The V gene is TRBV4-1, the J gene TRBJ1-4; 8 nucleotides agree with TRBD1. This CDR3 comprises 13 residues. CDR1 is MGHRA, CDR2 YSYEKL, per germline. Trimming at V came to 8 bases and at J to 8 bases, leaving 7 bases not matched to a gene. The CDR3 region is CASRGQGREKLFF. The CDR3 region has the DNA TGCGCCAGCCGAGGACAGGGTCGGGAAAAACTGTTTTTT.

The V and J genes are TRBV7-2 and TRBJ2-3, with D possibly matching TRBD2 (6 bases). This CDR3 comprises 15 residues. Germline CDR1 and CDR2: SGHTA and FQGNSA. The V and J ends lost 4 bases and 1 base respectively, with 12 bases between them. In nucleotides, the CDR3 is TGTGCCAGCAGCTCGACGGGACTGCGCACAGATACGCAGTATTTT. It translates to CASSSTGLRTDTQYF.

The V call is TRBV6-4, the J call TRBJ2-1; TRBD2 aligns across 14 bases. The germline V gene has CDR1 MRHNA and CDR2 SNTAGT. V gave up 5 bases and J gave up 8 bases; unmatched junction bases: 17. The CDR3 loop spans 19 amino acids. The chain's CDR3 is CASSNVPGGLAGEGHEQFF. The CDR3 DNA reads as TGTGCCAGCAGTAACGTACCAGGGGGACTAGCGGGAGAAGGGCATGAGCAGTTCTTC.

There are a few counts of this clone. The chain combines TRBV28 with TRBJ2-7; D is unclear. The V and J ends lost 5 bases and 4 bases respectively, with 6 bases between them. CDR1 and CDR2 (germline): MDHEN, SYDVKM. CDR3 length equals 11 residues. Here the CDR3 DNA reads TGTGCCAGCAGTATCGAGTACGAGCAGTACTTC. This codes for CASSIEYEQYF.

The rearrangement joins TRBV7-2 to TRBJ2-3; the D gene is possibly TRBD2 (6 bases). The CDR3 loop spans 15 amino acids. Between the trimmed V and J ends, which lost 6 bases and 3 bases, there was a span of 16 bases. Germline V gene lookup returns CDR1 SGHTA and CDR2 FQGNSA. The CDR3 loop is CASSATGVETDTQYF. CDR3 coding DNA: TGTGCCAGCAGTGCCACGGGGGTGGAAACAGATACGCAGTATTTT. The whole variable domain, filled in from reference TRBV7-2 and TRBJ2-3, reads GAGVSQSPSNKVTEKGKDVELRCDPISGHTALYWYRQSLGQGLEFLIYFQGNSAPDKSGLPSDRFSAERTGGSVSTLTIQRTQQEDSAVYLCASSATGVETDTQYFGPGTRLTVL.

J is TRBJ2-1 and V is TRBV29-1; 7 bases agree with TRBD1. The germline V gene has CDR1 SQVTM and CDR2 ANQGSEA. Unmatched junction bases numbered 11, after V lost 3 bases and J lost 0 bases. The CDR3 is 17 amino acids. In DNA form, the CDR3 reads TGCAGCGTTGATCGGATCAGGGGGATAGGCTCCTACAATGAGCAGTTCTTC. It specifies CSVDRIRGIGSYNEQFF.

The DNA for the CDR3 is TGTGCCAGCAGTGGGGTAAGCGGCAAAAACATTCAGTACTTC. This translates into CASSGVSGKNIQYF. V and J are TRBV2 and TRBJ2-4; D possibly corresponds to TRBD2 (5 bases). The CDR3 sequence is 14 residues long. Germline V gene sequence: CDR1 SNHLY, CDR2 FYNNEI. V was clipped by 4 bases and J by 3 bases, with 10 bases between them.

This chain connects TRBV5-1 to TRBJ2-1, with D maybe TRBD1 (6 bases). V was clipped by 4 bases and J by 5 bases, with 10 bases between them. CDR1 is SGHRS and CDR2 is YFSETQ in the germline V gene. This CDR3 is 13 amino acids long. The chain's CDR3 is CASSHQGNNEQFF. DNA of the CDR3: TGCGCCAGCAGCCACCAGGGGAACAATGAGCAGTTCTTC.

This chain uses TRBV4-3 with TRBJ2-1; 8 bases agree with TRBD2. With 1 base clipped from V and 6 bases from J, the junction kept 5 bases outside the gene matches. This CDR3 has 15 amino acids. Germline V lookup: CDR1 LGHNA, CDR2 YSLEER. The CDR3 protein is CASSQGLATGNEQFF. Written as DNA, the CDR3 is TGCGCCAGCAGCCAAGGACTAGCGACGGGCAATGAGCAGTTCTTC.

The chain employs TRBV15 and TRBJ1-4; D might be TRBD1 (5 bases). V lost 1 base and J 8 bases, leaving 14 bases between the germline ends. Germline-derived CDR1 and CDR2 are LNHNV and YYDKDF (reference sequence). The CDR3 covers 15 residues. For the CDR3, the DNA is TGTGCCACCAGCAGAGTGGGGGGTAGCGGGGAAAAACTGTTTTTT. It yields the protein CATSRVGGSGEKLFF.

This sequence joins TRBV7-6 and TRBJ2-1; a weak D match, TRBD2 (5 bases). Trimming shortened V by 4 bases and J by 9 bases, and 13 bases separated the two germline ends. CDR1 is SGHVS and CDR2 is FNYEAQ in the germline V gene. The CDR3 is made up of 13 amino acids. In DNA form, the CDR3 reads TGTGCCAGCAGCTCGGACTTCCCTGGTGAGCAGTTCTTC. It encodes CASSSDFPGEQFF.

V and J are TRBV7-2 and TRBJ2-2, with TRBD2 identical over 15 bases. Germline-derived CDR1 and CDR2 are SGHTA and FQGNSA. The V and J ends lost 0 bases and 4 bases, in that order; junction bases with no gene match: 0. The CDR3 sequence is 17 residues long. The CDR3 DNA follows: TGTGCCAGCAGCTTAGCGGGACTAGCGGGAGGCACCGGGGAGCTGTTTTTT. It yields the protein CASSLAGLAGGTGELFF.

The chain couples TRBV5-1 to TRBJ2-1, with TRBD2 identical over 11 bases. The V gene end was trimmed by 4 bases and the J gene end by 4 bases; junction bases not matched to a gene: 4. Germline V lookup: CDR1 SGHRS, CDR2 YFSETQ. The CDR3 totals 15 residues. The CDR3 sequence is CASSLPSGGYNEQFF. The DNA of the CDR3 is TGCGCCAGCAGCCTTCCTAGCGGGGGGTACAATGAGCAGTTCTTC.